A single TCR beta chain is shown here with its context. Its antigen is not identified. The data belong to a study of shared clonotypes between healthy human individuals. Findings of the study overall: Larger estimated richness was generally seen in naive subsets than in memory subsets. Several donors had 4% to 5% of their naive CD4 clonotypes in common.

The assay was immunoSEQ multiplex PCR, and TCRdb's table has in-frame clones only and misses some. Of around 2,000,000 clones listed, roughly 94% are singletons. Per germline, CDR1 SGHNT and CDR2 YYREEE (reference sequence). The CDR3 is 15 residues long. Deletions cut 0 bases from V and 1 base from J, with 10 bases between. CD45RO-negative cells were positively selected for CCR7, leaving out terminally differentiated effector memory CD45RA+ cells. This chain links TRBV5-4 with TRBJ1-1, with D uncertain. This receptor was identified in a man aged 18 to 30 in good health. The sample consisted of naive CD8+ T cells sorted from blood. In DNA form, the CDR3 reads TGTGCCAGCAGCTTGGCCGAAAAGGGGAACACTGAAGCTTTCTTT. Its translation is CASSLAEKGNTEAFF.